The 13 T cell receptor beta chains presented below share a single source sample, sequenced in a study of human T cells and chemical hapten exposure. The time point is: patch test 1, 2 weeks after DPC sensitization. Treatment defined: therapeutic diphenylcyclopropenone sensitization with weekly scalp DPC. MiXCR, run by TCRdb on the RACE reads, gives a single entry per CDR3 protein. The sample carries some 91,000 distinct CDR3 sequences, 9.5% to 15% recorded once. The sequencing used whole blood, collected in connection with sensitization to the hapten diphenylcyclopropenone (DPC). The source is a woman aged 40 to 50 with alopecia areata. Some clones in this sample may be carry-over from other donors' samples.

V usage is TRBV29-1 and J usage is TRBJ2-7; D gene uncertain. Germline V gene sequence: CDR1 SQVTM, CDR2 ANQGSEA. With 6 bases removed from V and 3 bases from J, the gap between germline ends came to 12 bases. The CDR3 is made up of 12 amino acids. This CDR3 reads CSVSPRSYEQYF. The CDR3 DNA sequence: TGCAGCGTATCACCTCGCAGCTACGAGCAGTACTTC.

This clonotype has ten or more counts. The chain links TRBV20-1 to TRBJ2-1, with 10 bases lining up with TRBD1. V trimming: 6 bases; J trimming: 3 bases; junction bases outside the gene matches: 2. Germline assignment: CDR1 DFQATT and CDR2 SNEGSKA (reference sequence). The CDR3 is made up of 13 amino acids. As DNA, the CDR3 is TGCAGTGCCCGGACAGGGGGCTACAATGAGCAGTTCTTC. Translation gives CSARTGGYNEQFF.

The sample holds many counts of this clonotype. This chain connects TRBV7-9 to TRBJ1-5; D not certain. CDR1 and CDR2 from the germline V gene are SEHNR and FQNEAQ (reference sequence). The CDR3 has 12 residues. V was cut by 3 bases and J by 5 bases, with 5 bases left in between. CDR3 region: CASSFGDQPQHF. For the CDR3, the DNA is TGTGCCAGCAGCTTCGGGGATCAGCCCCAGCATTTT.

V gene TRBV2 combines with J gene TRBJ2-1; D tentatively reads TRBD1 or TRBD2 (6 bases each). In germline, CDR1 is SNHLY, CDR2 FYNNEI. The ends were cut back, 7 bases at V and 6 bases at J, with 7 bases in the middle. The CDR3 contains 11 residues. CDR3 region: CASTGANEQFF. The CDR3 DNA reads TGTGCCAGCACGGGGGCCAATGAGCAGTTCTTC.

At least ten counts were recorded for this clonotype. The genes are TRBV10-3 and TRBJ1-4; no reliable D call. The CDR3 has 14 amino acids. The V gene's germline CDR1 is ENHRY and CDR2 SYGVKD. The germline V and J ends were trimmed by 11 bases and 7 bases, with 20 bases remaining between them. The CDR3 here is CASHGMGIGEKLFF. The CDR3 coding sequence is TGTGCCTCCCACGGGATGGGGATCGGTGAAAAACTGTTTTTT.

This clonotype came up a few times. This chain connects TRBV9 to TRBJ2-3; a possible D gene is TRBD1 (6 bases). V gave up 4 bases and J gave up 2 bases, with 14 bases separating them. This CDR3 spans 15 amino acids. Germline lookup yields CDR1 SGDLS and CDR2 YYNGEE. CDR3 nucleotide sequence: TGTGCCAGCAGCTTCCGGGACACCTACACAGATACGCAGTATTTT. Translating it yields CASSFRDTYTDTQYF. Full variable domain (rest looked up from reference TRBV9 and TRBJ2-3): DSGVTQTPKHLITATGQRVTLRCSPRSGDLSVYWYQQSLDQGLQFLIQYYNGEERAKGNILERFSAQQFPDLHSELNLSSLELGDSALYFCASSFRDTYTDTQYFGPGTRLTVL.

The chain is built from TRBV7-2 and TRBJ2-5; D gene unclear. The CDR3 length is 15 residues. The V gene's germline CDR1 is SGHTA and CDR2 FQGNSA. Trimming took 0 bases from V and 1 from J, leaving 9 bases between them. Here the CDR3 DNA reads TGTGCCAGCAGCTTAGCGGTAGGGTTCCAAGAGACCCAGTACTTC. Residues: CASSLAVGFQETQYF.

This clonotype has ten or more counts. The chain employs TRBV6-1 and TRBJ2-5; D tentatively reads TRBD1 or TRBD2 (5 bases each). The CDR3 is 14 amino acids. Germline loops: CDR1 MNHNS, CDR2 SASEGT. Trimming left V 4 bases short and J 2 bases short, with 11 bases between. CDR3 loop: CASSAGTFQETQYF. DNA for the CDR3: TGTGCCAGCAGTGCCGGGACGTTTCAAGAGACCCAGTACTTC.

The chain is built from TRBV11-3 and TRBJ2-5, with D hard to call. Germline lookup yields CDR1 SGHNT and CDR2 YENEEA. The CDR3 contains 13 residues. V was trimmed by 4 bases and J by 4 bases, leaving 10 bases between them. CDR3 in amino acids: CASSSFDGETQYF. The CDR3 DNA follows: TGTGCCAGCAGCTCATTCGACGGAGAGACCCAGTACTTC. Supplemented by reference TRBV11-3 and TRBJ2-5, the full variable domain reads EAGVVQSPRYKIIEKKQPVAFWCNPISGHNTLYWYLQNLGQGPELLIRYENEEAVDDSQLPKDRFSAERLKGVDSTLKIQPAELGDSAVYLCASSSFDGETQYFGPGTRLLVL.

The chain links TRBV5-1 to TRBJ1-1; D not resolved. The CDR3 extends over 15 amino acids. The germline gives CDR1 SGHRS, CDR2 YFSETQ. V dropped 4 bases and J dropped 4 bases, with 17 bases sitting between them. As DNA, the CDR3 is TGCGCCAGCAGCCCCCAAATGGTGTCTTTCACTGAAGCTTTCTTT. Protein: CASSPQMVSFTEAFF.

This clonotype appeared a few times. V and J are TRBV6-2 or TRBV6-3 and TRBJ1-1; TRBD1 aligns across 7 bases. V gave up 7 bases and J gave up 0 bases; unmatched junction bases: 2. CDR3 length equals 13 residues. The germline V gene has CDR1 MNHEY and CDR2 SVGEGT. The CDR3 sequence is CASIDRVNTEAFF. The CDR3 coding sequence is TGTGCCAGCATTGACAGGGTGAACACTGAAGCTTTCTTT.

This clonotype occurred a few times. The chain joins TRBV5-5 to TRBJ2-3; 16 nucleotides match TRBD2. The CDR3 loop spans 21 amino acids. J was trimmed by 3 bases and V by 4 bases; bases with no gene match: 17. Germline V lookup: CDR1 SGHKS, CDR2 YYEKEE (reference sequence). CDR3 sequence reads: CASSVTGTSGRALRRTDTQYF. CDR3 sequence (DNA): TGTGCCAGCAGCGTAACCGGGACTAGCGGGAGGGCCTTACGGAGGACAGATACGCAGTATTTT.

The chain joins TRBV9 to TRBJ2-5; TRBD1 is a possible D gene (6 bases). Germline CDR1 is SGDLS and CDR2 is YYNGEE. Trimming shortened V by 0 bases and J by 7 bases, and 7 bases separated the two germline ends. The CDR3 extends over 12 amino acids. The DNA of the CDR3 is TGTGCCAGCAGCGTAGAAGGGGGGACCCAGTACTTC. Protein product: CASSVEGGTQYF.